The clone carrying this T cell receptor (beta chain) was recorded at least ten times. The germline V gene has CDR1 MDHEN and CDR2 SYDVKM. This CDR3 spans 14 amino acids. Trimming removed 3 bases from V and 1 base from J, with 9 bases in between. Indicated time point: before trial treatment. Eligible patients bore advanced solid tumors devoid of tumor-infiltrating lymphocytes. For amplifying TCRs, the PCR ran for around 20 cycles with Phusion, which was used together with a constant-region primer and the adapter on the V primers. In TCRdb, the reads were re-called with MiXCR into one record per CDR3 protein. The table records under 60,000 distinct CDR3 sequences, 10% to 15% of them present only once. This sample stems from a study of low-dose radiotherapy and immunotherapy resistance in tumors. Study details: A dose of 300 mg of oral aspirin was taken by patients daily for four cycles from cycle 1 day 1.

The source is a female donor with ovarian cancer. J is TRBJ1-1 and V is TRBV28, with D unresolved. The sequencing used PBMCs, collected before treatment. The CDR3 sequence is CASSLPGWNTEAFF. In DNA, the CDR3 is TGTGCCAGCAGTTTGCCAGGCTGGAACACTGAAGCTTTCTTT.